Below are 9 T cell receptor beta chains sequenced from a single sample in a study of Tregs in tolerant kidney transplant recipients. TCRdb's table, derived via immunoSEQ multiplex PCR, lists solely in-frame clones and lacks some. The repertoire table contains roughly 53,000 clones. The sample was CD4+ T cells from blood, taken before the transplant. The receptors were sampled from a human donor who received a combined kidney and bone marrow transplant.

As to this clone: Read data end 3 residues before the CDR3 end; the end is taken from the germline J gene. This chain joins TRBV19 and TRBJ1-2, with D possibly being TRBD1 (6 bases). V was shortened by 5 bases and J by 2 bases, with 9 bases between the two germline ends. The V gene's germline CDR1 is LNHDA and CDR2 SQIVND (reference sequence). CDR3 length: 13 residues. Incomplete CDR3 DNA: TGTGCCAGTAGTCCCACAGGGAACTATGGC. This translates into CASSPTGNYG. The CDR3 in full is CASSPTGNYGYTF.

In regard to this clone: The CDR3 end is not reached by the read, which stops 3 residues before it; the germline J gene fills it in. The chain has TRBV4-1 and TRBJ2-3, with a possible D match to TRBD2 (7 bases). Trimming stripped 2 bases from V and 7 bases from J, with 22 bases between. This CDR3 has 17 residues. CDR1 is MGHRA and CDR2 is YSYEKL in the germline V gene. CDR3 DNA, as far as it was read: TGCGCCAGCAGCCAATGGGGTGGGGGGGCCATATTTTATACG. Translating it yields CASSQWGGGAIFYT. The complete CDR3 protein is CASSQWGGGAIFYTQYF.

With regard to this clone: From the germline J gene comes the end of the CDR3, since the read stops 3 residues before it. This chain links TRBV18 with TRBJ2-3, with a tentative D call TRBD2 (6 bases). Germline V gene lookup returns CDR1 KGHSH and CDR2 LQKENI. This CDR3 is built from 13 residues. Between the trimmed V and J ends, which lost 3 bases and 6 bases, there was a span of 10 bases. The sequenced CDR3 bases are TGTGCCAGCTCACCGGGGGGTTTGGATACG. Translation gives CASSPGGLDT. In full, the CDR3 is CASSPGGLDTQYF.

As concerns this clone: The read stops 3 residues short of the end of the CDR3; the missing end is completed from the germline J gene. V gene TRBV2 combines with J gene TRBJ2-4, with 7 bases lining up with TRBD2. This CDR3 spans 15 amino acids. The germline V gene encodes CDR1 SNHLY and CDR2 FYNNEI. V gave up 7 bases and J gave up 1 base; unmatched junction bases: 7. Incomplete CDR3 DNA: TGTGCCAGCACAACGCACGGGGGGGCCAAAAACATT. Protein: CASTTHGGAKNI. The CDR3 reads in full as CASTTHGGAKNIQYF.

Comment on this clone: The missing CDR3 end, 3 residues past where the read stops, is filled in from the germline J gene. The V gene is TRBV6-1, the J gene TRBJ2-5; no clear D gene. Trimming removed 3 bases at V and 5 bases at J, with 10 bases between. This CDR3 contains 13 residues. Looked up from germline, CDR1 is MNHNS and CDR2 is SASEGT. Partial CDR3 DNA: TGTGCCAGCAGTGACCTTACGAGGGAGACC. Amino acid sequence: CASSDLTRET. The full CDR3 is CASSDLTRETQYF.

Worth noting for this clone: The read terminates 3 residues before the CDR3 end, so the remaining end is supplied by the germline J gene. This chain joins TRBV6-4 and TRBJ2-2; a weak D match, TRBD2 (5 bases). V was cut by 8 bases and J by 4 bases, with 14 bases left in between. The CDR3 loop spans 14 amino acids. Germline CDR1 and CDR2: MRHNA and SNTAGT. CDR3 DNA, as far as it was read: TGTGCCAGCCAAGTATCCCGGGGCACCGGGGAG. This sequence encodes CASQVSRGTGE. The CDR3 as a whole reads CASQVSRGTGELFF.

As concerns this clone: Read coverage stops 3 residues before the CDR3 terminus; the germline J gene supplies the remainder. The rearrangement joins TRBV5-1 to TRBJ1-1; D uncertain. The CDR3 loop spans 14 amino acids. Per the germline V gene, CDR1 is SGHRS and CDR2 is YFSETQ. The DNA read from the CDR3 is TGCGCCAGTAGTGCACAAGCAGGCAAAAGAGTA. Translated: CASSAQAGKRV. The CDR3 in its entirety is CASSAQAGKRVAFF.

The CDR3 loop reads CASSWRGTTDTQYF. The covered CDR3 bases are TGTGCCAGCAGCTGGCGGGGGACCACAGATACG. This chain links TRBV5-4 with TRBJ2-3; TRBD2 matches at 7 bases. The CDR3 end falls 3 residues outside the read, so it is completed with the germline J gene. After removal of 3 bases from V and 2 bases from J, the junction contained 3 bases not matched to a gene. The germline V gene encodes CDR1 SGHNT and CDR2 YYREEE (reference sequence). CDR3 length equals 14 residues.

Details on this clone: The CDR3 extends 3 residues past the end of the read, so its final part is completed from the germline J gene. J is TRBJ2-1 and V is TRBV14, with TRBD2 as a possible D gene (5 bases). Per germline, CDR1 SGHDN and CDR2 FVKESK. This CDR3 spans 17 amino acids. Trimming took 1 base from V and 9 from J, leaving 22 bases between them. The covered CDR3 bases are TGTGCCAGCAGCCAAGGGGCAGGCGCAAAGCTAGCCCGTGAG. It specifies CASSQGAGAKLARE. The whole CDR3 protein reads CASSQGAGAKLAREQFF. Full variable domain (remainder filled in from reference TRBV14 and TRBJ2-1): EAGVTQFPSHSVIEKGQTVTLRCDPISGHDNLYWYRRVMGKEIKFLLHFVKESKQDESGMPNNRFLAERTGGTYSTLKVQPAELEDSGVYFCASSQGAGAKLAREQFFGPGTRLTVL.